A selection of T cell receptor beta chains follows, all from one sample in a study of graft-versus-host responses after intestinal transplantation. Profiled with immunoSEQ multiplex PCR; TCRdb holds only in-frame clones, not every one. The table has about 36,000 clones, approximately 94% seen once; the top ten hold about 0.23%. Antigens for these TCRs are unknown. The sequencing here drew on unstimulated CD4+ T cells sorted from spleen or lymph node cells, taken before transplant. These receptors were taken from a human donor who was the organ donor for an intestinal transplant. Both conserved end residues are trimmed from each CDR3. The size of a clone is reported for some rows only, either as once, few or many, or as a class for expanded clones.

clone size,V gene,J gene,CDR3 protein
.,TRBV5-1,TRBJ2-1,ASSPGQGVYNEQF
once,TRBV2,TRBJ2-7,ASSEALRGLALYEQY
.,TRBV11-2,TRBJ1-4,ASSSSLGQGNEKLF
.,TRBV11-2,TRBJ1-2,ASSLSQGYGYT
.,TRBV10-3,TRBJ2-1,ATMGQGEYNEQF
.,TRBV10-3,TRBJ1-3,AISGGQGVSGNTIY
.,TRBV19,TRBJ1-2,ASSPRQGAPGYT
.,TRBV5-4,TRBJ2-7,ASSKVGGAKYYEQY
once,TRBV10-3,TRBJ2-5,AITWGPRETQY
.,TRBV2,TRBJ2-3,ASSSGTSGSPDTQY
.,TRBV7-2,TRBJ2-3,ASSHSDTQY
.,TRBV19,TRBJ1-6,ASSIGDRGLSPLH
.,TRBV27,TRBJ1-4,ASRPAGGGNEKLF
.,TRBV28,TRBJ1-4,ASRSGTVNEKLF
.,TRBV7-2,TRBJ2-7,ASSLGFFRDYEQY
.,TRBV11-2,TRBJ1-2,ASSRGGNYGYT
.,TRBV2,TRBJ2-1,ASSGRAGGDNEQF
once,TRBV7-2,TRBJ1-2,ASSRGGSNYGYT
.,TRBV2,TRBJ1-3,ASSLQVHGAGNTIY
.,TRBV27,TRBJ1-1,ASSPRTGGVNTEAF
.,TRBV4-2,TRBJ2-3,TSSATDTQY
.,TRBV4-1,TRBJ2-2,ASSPPYRGRTNTGELF
.,TRBV7-9,TRBJ2-2,ASSLGLVWNTGELF
few,TRBV4-3,TRBJ1-2,ASSHGQGRYGYT
.,TRBV7-6,TRBJ1-1,ASSLGLQPGVTEAF
.,TRBV4-1,TRBJ1-4,ASNSYPRQVNEKLF
.,TRBV6-5,TRBJ2-3,ASKQGADTQY
.,TRBV5-6,TRBJ2-5,ASSLGRDETQY
.,TRBV10-2,TRBJ1-1,ASSESWTGTEAF
.,TRBV7-2,TRBJ2-1,ASSPVRGGQF
.,TRBV6-6,TRBJ1-2,ASTLYPWTGRYGYT
.,TRBV7-2,TRBJ2-5,ASSLVRVKETQY
.,TRBV4-1,TRBJ1-2,ASSQDPVRGGQDYT
.,TRBV7-2,TRBJ1-5,ASGADSSNQPQH
.,TRBV10-3,TRBJ2-3,AISESTGGPTDTQY
.,TRBV9,TRBJ2-2,ASSVEGPNTGELF
.,TRBV6-6,TRBJ2-3,ASKGFYRGTDTQY
once,TRBV21-1,TRBJ2-1,ASRWGLATHSDNEQF
.,TRBV1,TRBJ2-3,TSSQDGTSGGKFADTQY
.,TRBV4-1,TRBJ1-1,ASSQGQGDTEAF